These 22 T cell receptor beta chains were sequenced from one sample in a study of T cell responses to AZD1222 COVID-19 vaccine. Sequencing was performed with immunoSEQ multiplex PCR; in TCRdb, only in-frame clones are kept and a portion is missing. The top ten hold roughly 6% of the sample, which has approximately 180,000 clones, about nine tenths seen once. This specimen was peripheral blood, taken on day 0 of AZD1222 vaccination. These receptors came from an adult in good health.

CDR3 sequence: CAISGGAGDPTEAFF. CDR3 nucleotide sequence: TGTGCCATCAGTGGGGGGGCAGGAGATCCCACTGAAGCTTTCTTT. This chain connects TRBV10-3 to TRBJ1-1; possibly TRBD1 for D (6 bases). CDR1 ENHRY and CDR2 SYGVKD come from the germline V gene. The CDR3 sequence is 15 residues long. Deletions cut 4 bases from V and 4 bases from J, with 16 bases between.

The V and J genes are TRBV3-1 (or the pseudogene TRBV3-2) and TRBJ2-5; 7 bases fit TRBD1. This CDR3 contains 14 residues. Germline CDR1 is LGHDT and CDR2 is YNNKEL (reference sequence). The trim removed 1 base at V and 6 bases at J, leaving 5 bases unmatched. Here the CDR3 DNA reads TGTGCCAGCAGCCAAGTCGCAGGGGGTAAGACCCAGTACTTC. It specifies CASSQVAGGKTQYF.

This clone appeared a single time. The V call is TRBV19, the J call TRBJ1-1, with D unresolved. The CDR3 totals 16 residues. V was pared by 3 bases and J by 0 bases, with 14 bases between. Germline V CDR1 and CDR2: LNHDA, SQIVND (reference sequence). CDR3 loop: CASSISRRAVNTEAFF. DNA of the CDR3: TGTGCCAGTAGTATCAGCCGCCGAGCAGTGAACACTGAAGCTTTCTTT.

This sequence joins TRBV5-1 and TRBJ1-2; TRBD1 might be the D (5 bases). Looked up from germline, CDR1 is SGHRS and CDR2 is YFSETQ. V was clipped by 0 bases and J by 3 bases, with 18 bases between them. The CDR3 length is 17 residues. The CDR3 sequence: CASSLVAGSRGDYGYTF. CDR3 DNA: TGCGCCAGCAGCTTGGTCGCAGGGTCTCGTGGTGACTATGGCTACACCTTC.

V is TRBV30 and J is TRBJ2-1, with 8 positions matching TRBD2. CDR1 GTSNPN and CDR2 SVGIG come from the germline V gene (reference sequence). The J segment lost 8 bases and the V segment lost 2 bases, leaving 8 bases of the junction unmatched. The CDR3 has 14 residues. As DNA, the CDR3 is TGTGCCTGGAGTACGAGCGGGGGCGGGGATGAGCAGTTCTTC. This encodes CAWSTSGGGDEQFF.

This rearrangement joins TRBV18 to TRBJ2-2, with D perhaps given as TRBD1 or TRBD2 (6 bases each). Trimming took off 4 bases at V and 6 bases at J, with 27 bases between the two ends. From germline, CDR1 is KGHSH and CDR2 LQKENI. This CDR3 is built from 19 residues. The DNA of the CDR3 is TGTGCCAGCTCACTCTACATCCAGCCGGGGGCGAAGGGGGCCGGGGAGCTGTTTTTT. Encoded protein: CASSLYIQPGAKGAGELFF.

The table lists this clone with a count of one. Here the CDR3 reads CASSANRDRGNEQFF. The CDR3 region has the DNA TGTGCCAGCAGTGCTAACCGGGACAGGGGGAATGAGCAGTTCTTC. V and J are TRBV6-2 or TRBV6-3 and TRBJ2-1; 11 bases agree with TRBD1. This CDR3 has 15 residues. V shed 5 bases, J shed 7 bases, and the junction held 7 bases outside the gene matches. Germline loops: CDR1 MNHEY, CDR2 SVGEGT.

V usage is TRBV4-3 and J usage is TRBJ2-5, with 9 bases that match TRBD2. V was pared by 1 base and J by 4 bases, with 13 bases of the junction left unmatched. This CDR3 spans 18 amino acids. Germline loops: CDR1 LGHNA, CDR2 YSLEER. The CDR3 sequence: CASSQGPPGGGGGETQYF. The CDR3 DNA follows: TGCGCCAGCAGCCAAGGACCCCCGGGCGGGGGGGGTGGAGAGACCCAGTACTTC.

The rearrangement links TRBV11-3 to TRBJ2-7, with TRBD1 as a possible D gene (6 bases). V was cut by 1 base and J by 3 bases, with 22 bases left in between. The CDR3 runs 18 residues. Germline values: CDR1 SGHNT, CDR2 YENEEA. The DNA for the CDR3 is TGTGCCAGCAGCTTAGTATCAGGATCGGACAGAGATAACTACGAGCAGTACTTC. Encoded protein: CASSLVSGSDRDNYEQYF.

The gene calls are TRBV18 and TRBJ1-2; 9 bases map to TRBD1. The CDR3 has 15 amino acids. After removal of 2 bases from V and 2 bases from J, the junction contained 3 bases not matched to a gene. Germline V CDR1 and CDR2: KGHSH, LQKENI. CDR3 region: CASSPNRGQNYGYTF. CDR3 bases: TGTGCCAGCTCACCAAACAGGGGGCAGAACTATGGCTACACCTTC. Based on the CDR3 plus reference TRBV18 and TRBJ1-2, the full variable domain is NAGVMQNPRHLVRRRGQEARLRCSPMKGHSHVYWYRQLPEEGLKFMVYLQKENIIDESGMPKERFSAEFPKEGPSILRIQQVVRGDSAAYFCASSPNRGQNYGYTFGSGTRLTVV.

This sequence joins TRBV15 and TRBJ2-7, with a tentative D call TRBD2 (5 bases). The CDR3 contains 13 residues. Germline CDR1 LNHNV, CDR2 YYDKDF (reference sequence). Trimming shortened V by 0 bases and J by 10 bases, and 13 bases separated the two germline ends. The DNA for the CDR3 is TGTGCCACCAGCAGAGATGTAGCCGGGGAACAGTACTTC. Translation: CATSRDVAGEQYF. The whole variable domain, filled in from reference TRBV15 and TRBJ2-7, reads DAMVIQNPRYQVTQFGKPVTLSCSQTLNHNVMYWYQQKSSQAPKLLFHYYDKDFNNEADTPDNFQSRRPNTSFCFLDIRSPGLGDTAMYLCATSRDVAGEQYFGPGTRLTVT.

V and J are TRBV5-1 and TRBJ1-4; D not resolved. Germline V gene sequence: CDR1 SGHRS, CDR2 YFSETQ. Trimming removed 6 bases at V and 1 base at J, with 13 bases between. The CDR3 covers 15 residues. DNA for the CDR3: TGCGCCAGCAAACCCACCACGGGAACTAATGAAAAACTGTTTTTT. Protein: CASKPTTGTNEKLFF.

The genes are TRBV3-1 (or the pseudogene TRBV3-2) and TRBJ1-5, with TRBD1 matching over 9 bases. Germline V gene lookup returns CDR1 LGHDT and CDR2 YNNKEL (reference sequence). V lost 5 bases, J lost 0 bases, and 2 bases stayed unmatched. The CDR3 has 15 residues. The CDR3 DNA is TGTGCCAGCAGCGGGACAGGGAATAGCAATCAGCCCCAGCATTTT. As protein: CASSGTGNSNQPQHF.

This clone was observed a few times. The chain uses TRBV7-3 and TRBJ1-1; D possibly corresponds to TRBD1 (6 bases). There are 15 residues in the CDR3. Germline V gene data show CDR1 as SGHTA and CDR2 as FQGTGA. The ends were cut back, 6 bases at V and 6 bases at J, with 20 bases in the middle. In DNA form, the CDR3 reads TGTGCCAGCAGGGCCGGGACAACAGAGAGGGCTGAAGCTTTCTTT. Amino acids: CASRAGTTERAEAFF.

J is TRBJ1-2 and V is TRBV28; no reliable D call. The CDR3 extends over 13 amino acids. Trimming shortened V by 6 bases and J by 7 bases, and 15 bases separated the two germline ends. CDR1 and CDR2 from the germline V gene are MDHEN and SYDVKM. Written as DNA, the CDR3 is TGTGCCAGCAGCCCAGGCGGGCGCCCTGGCTACACCTTC. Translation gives CASSPGGRPGYTF.

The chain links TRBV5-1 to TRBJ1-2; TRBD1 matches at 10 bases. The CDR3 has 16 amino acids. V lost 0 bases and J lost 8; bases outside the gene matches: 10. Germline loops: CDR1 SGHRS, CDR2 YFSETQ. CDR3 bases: TGCGCCAGCAGCTTGGGGCCCGACAGGGGGCTAGGAGGCTACACCTTC. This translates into CASSLGPDRGLGGYTF.

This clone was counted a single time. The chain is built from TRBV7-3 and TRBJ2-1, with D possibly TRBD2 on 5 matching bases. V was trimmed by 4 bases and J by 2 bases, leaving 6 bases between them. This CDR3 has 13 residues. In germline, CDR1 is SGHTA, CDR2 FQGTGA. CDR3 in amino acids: CASSSGAYNEQFF. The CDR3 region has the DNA TGTGCCAGCAGCTCCGGGGCCTACAATGAGCAGTTCTTC.

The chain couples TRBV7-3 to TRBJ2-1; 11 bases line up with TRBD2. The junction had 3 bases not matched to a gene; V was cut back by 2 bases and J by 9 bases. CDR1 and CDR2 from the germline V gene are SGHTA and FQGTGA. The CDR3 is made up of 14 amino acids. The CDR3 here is CASSLGLAGGEQFF. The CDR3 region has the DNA TGTGCCAGCAGCTTAGGGCTAGCGGGAGGTGAGCAGTTCTTC. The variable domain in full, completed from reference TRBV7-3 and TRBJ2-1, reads GAGVSQTPSNKVTEKGKYVELRCDPISGHTALYWYRQSLGQGPEFLIYFQGTGAADDSGLPNDRFFAVRPEGSVSTLKIQRTERGDSAVYLCASSLGLAGGEQFFGPGTRLTVL.

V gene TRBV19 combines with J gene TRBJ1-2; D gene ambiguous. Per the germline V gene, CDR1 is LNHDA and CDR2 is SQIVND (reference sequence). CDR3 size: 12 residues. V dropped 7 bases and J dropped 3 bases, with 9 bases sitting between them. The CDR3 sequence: CASIGRDYGYTF. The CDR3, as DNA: TGTGCCAGTATTGGACGGGACTATGGCTACACCTTC.

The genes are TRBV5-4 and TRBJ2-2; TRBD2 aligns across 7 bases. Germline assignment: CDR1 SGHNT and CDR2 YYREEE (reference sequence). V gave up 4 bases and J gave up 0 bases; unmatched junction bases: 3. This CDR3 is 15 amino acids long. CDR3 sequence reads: CASSRGGANTGELFF. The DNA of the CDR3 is TGTGCCAGCAGCCGTGGGGGGGCGAACACCGGGGAGCTGTTTTTT.

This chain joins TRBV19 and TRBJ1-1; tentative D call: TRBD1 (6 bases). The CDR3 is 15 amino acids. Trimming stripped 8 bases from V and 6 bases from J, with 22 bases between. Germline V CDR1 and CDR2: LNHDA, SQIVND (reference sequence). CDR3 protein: CASVRDSRGGAEAFF. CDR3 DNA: TGTGCCAGTGTACGGGATAGCAGGGGAGGCGCTGAAGCTTTCTTT.

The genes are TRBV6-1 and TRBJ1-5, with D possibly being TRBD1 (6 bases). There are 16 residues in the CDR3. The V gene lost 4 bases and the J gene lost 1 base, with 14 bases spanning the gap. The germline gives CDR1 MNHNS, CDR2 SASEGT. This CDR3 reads CASSGRDKGSNQPQHF. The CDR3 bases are TGTGCCAGCAGTGGCCGGGACAAAGGGAGCAATCAGCCCCAGCATTTT.